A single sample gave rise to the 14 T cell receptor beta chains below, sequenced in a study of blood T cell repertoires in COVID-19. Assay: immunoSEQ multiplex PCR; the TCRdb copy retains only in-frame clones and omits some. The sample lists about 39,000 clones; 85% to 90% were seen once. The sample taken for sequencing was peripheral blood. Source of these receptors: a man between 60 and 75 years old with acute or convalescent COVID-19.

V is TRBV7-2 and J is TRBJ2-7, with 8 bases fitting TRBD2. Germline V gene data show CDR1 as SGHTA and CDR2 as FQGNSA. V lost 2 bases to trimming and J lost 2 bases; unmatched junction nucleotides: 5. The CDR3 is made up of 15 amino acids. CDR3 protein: CASSLNGGGPYEQYF. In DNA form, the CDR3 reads TGTGCCAGCAGCTTAAACGGCGGGGGGCCCTACGAGCAGTACTTC.

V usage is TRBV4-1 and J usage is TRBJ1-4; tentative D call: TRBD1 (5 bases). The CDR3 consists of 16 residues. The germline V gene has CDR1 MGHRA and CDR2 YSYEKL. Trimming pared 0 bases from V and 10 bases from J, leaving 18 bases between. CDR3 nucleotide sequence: TGCGCCAGCAGCCAAGATGGCGGGACCTGGAACGGAAAACTGTTTTTT. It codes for CASSQDGGTWNGKLFF.

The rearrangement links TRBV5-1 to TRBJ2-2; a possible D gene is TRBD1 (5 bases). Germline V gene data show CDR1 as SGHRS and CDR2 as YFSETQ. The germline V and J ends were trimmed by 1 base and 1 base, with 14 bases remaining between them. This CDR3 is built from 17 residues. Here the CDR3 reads CASSLQVQGGNTGELFF. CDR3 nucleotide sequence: TGCGCCAGCAGCTTGCAGGTCCAGGGCGGGAACACCGGGGAGCTGTTTTTT.

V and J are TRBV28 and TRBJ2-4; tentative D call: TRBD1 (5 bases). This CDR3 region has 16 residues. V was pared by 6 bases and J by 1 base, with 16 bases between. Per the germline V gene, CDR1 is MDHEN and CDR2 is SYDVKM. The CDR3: CASREIRGLAKNIQYF. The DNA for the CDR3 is TGTGCCAGCAGAGAGATAAGGGGCCTTGCCAAAAACATTCAGTACTTC.

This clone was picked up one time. CDR3 sequence (DNA): TGTGCCTGGGGGAGGGGTAGCGGGTCCATCTTGGGTTACGAGCAGTACTTC. Translated: CAWGRGSGSILGYEQYF. This sequence joins TRBV30 and TRBJ2-7; 7 bases map to TRBD2. This CDR3 comprises 17 residues. Germline V gene data show CDR1 as GTSNPN and CDR2 as SVGIG (reference sequence). Losses at the gene ends were 5 bases for V and 4 bases for J; bases not matched to a gene: 20.

CDR3 bases: TGTGCCAGCAGCTTAGGGGTAGGGGGTGGCTACACCTTC. It specifies CASSLGVGGGYTF. The rearrangement links TRBV7-8 to TRBJ1-2; tentatively, D is TRBD1 (6 bases). The CDR3 has 13 amino acids. Trimming left V 1 base short and J 7 bases short, with 10 bases between. Germline lookup yields CDR1 SGHVS and CDR2 FQNEAQ.

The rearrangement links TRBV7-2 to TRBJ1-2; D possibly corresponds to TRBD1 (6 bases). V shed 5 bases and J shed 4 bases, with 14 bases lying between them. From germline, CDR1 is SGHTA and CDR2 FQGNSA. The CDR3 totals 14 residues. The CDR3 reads CASSLRTDSYGYTF. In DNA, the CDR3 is TGTGCCAGCAGCCTGAGGACAGATTCCTATGGCTACACCTTC.

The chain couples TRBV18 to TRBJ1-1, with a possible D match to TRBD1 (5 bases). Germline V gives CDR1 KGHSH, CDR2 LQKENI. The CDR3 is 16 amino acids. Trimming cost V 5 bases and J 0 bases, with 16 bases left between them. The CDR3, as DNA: TGTGCCAGCTCAGGTGGTACAGGCCTATTGAACACTGAAGCTTTCTTT. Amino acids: CASSGGTGLLNTEAFF.

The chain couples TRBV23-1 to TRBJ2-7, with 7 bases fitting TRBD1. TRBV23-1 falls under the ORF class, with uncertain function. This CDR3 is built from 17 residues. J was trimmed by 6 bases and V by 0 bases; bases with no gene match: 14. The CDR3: CASSQSGRAGSGGEQYF. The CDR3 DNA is TGCGCCAGCAGTCAATCGGGTAGGGCAGGATCAGGGGGCGAGCAGTACTTC.

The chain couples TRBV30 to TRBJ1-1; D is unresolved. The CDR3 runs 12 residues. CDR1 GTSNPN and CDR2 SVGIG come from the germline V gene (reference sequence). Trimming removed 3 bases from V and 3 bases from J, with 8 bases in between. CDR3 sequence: CAWSAHYTEAFF. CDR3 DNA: TGTGCCTGGAGCGCTCACTACACTGAAGCTTTCTTT.

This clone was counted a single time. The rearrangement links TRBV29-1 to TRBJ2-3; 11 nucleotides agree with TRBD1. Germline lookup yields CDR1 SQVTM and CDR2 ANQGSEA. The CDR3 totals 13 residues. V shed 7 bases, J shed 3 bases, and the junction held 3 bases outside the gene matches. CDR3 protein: CSGGQGGTDTQYF. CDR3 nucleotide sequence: TGCAGCGGGGGACAGGGGGGAACAGATACGCAGTATTTT.

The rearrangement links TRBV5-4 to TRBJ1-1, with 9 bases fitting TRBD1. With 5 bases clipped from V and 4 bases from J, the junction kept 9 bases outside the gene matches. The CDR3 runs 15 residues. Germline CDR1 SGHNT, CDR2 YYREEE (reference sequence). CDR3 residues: CASSSTGGAGTEAFF. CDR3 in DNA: TGTGCCAGCAGTTCCACAGGGGGCGCGGGCACTGAAGCTTTCTTT.

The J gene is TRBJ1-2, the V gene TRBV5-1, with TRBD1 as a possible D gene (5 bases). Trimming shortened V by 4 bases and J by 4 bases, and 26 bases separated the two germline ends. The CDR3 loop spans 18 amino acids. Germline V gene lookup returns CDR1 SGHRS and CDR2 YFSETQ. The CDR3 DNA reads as TGCGCCAGCAGCCCCGGGGGAGGGGCACAGAGGGTCTCCTATGGCTACACCTTC. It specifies CASSPGGGAQRVSYGYTF.

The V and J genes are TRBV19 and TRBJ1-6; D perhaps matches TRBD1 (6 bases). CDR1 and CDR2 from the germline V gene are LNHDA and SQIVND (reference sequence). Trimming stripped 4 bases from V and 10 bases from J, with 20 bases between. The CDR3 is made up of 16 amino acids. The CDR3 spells CASSKPHPGAGSPLHF. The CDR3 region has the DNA TGTGCCAGTAGTAAACCTCACCCAGGGGCCGGCTCACCCCTCCACTTT.